One sample yielded the 11 T cell receptor beta chains listed below, sequenced in a study of blood T cell repertoires in COVID-19. Assay used: immunoSEQ multiplex PCR; TCRdb lists only in-frame clones, some missing. The sample lists about 60,000 clones, 70% to 85% occurring once. Sequencing was performed on peripheral blood. These receptors were taken from a man in his sixties with acute or convalescent COVID-19.

The rearrangement links TRBV19 to TRBJ1-5; weak D call: TRBD1 (5 bases). Germline assignment: CDR1 LNHDA and CDR2 SQIVND (reference sequence). The V end lost 1 base, the J end lost 1 base, and 20 bases lay between the germline ends. The length of the CDR3 is 19 residues. The CDR3 DNA reads TGTGCCAGTAGTATAGGTCCCCAACACGGGGGTAGGAGCAATCAGCCCCAGCATTTT. Protein product: CASSIGPQHGGRSNQPQHF.

This clone was seen a single time. The chain recombines TRBV27 with TRBJ2-7, with 8 nucleotides matching TRBD1. The length of the CDR3 is 14 residues. CDR1 and CDR2 from the germline V gene are MNHEY and SMNVEV (reference sequence). The junction had 7 bases not matched to a gene; V was cut back by 7 bases and J by 2 bases. For the CDR3, the DNA is TGTGCCAGCAAACGGACAGGGCCCCCCTACGAGCAGTACTTC. This encodes CASKRTGPPYEQYF.

The genes are TRBV2 and TRBJ2-5; the D gene is possibly TRBD2 (7 bases). V dropped 4 bases and J dropped 2 bases, with 14 bases sitting between them. Germline assignment: CDR1 SNHLY and CDR2 FYNNEI. This CDR3 spans 15 amino acids. This CDR3 is CASSGGKGGQETQYF. CDR3 in DNA: TGTGCCAGCAGTGGGGGGAAGGGGGGGCAAGAGACCCAGTACTTC.

The chain combines TRBV7-2 with TRBJ1-5; 7 nucleotides agree with TRBD1. V lost 1 base to trimming and J lost 6 bases; unmatched junction nucleotides: 3. Germline V gene lookup returns CDR1 SGHTA and CDR2 FQGNSA. The CDR3 consists of 14 residues. CDR3 region: CASSLGGGGQPQHF. CDR3 sequence (DNA): TGTGCCAGCAGCTTAGGAGGGGGCGGTCAGCCCCAGCATTTT.

The V call is TRBV5-1, the J call TRBJ1-1; D is ambiguous. Trimming took 3 bases from V and 11 from J, leaving 5 bases between them. CDR3 size: 9 residues. The V gene's germline CDR1 is SGHRS and CDR2 YFSETQ. The CDR3 is CASSYRAFF. The CDR3 DNA reads TGCGCCAGCAGCTACCGGGCTTTCTTT.

The rearrangement uses TRBV6-5 and TRBJ1-1; 8 nucleotides agree with TRBD1. Germline lookup yields CDR1 MNHEY and CDR2 SVGAGI. V was pared by 5 bases and J by 5 bases, with 7 bases of the junction left unmatched. This CDR3 has 14 amino acids. Written as DNA, the CDR3 is TGTGCCAGCAGTCTCCGGACAGGGCGGACTGAAGCTTTCTTT. Translated: CASSLRTGRTEAFF.

The rearrangement joins TRBV6-4 to TRBJ1-6; TRBD1 might be the D (6 bases). The CDR3 spans 16 residues. V was trimmed by 8 bases and J by 0 bases, leaving 14 bases between them. CDR1 MRHNA and CDR2 SNTAGT come from the germline V gene. Written as DNA, the CDR3 is TGTGCCAGCTGCTACAGGGAGAGCTCCTATAATTCACCCCTCCACTTT. As protein: CASCYRESSYNSPLHF.

The rearrangement uses TRBV6-6 and TRBJ1-1; 11 bases line up with TRBD1. After removal of 2 bases from V and 7 bases from J, the junction contained 3 bases not matched to a gene. The CDR3 loop spans 14 amino acids. Germline V gene data show CDR1 as MNHNY and CDR2 as SVGAGI (reference sequence). The CDR3 nucleotides are TGTGCCAGCAGTTACGTCGGGACAGGGGGTGAAGCTTTCTTT. Translated, it gives CASSYVGTGGEAFF.

The rearrangement links TRBV6-5 to TRBJ1-2; TRBD1 matches at 10 bases. The trim removed 4 bases at V and 7 bases at J, leaving 3 bases unmatched. Looked up from germline, CDR1 is MNHEY and CDR2 is SVGAGI. This CDR3 is built from 13 residues. The CDR3 DNA sequence: TGTGCCAGCAGTTTTGGGACAGGGGTTGGCTACACCTTC. Protein sequence: CASSFGTGVGYTF.

The V call is TRBV11-2, the J call TRBJ2-1; maybe TRBD1 (6 bases). Germline V gene data show CDR1 as SGHAT and CDR2 as FQNNGV. The CDR3 loop spans 14 amino acids. Trimming took 0 bases from V and 3 from J, leaving 6 bases between them. CDR3 region: CASSLDRGYNEQFF. As DNA, the CDR3 is TGTGCCAGCAGCTTAGACAGGGGCTACAATGAGCAGTTCTTC.

This chain uses TRBV10-3 with TRBJ2-1; D not certain. Between the trimmed V and J ends, which lost 1 base and 7 bases, there was a span of 17 bases. Germline V gene sequence: CDR1 ENHRY, CDR2 SYGVKD. The CDR3 is 16 residues long. Here the CDR3 DNA reads TGTGCCATCAGTGAGTATGAGGTCCTCGGCGGTAATGAGCAGTTCTTC. Protein product: CAISEYEVLGGNEQFF.